The rows below give T cell receptor beta chains drawn from one sample of a study of Graves' ophthalmopathy and Graves' hyperthyroidism. TCRdb passed the multiplex PCR reads through MiXCR, listing each CDR3 protein once. This sample has about 200,000 distinct CDR3 sequences, with roughly 29% found just once. The sample consisted of peripheral blood. These receptors all stem from a man in his fifties or sixties with Graves' ophthalmopathy. Both conserved end residues are part of each CDR3. A D gene is named only where the DNA matches it firmly. Not all rows give a size; the values are once, few, many and, for expanded clones, a class.

d_gene	abundance	v_gene	j_gene	CDR3nt	CDR3aa
NA	NA	TRBV2	TRBJ2-5	TGTGCCAGCAGTGTGGAGGGCCGGGAGACCCAGTACTTC	CASSVEGRETQYF
TRBD2	NA	TRBV6-1	TRBJ2-1	TGTGCCAGCAGAATAGCGGGAGGGGGCAATGAGCAGTTCTTC	CASRIAGGGNEQFF
NA	once	TRBV5-1	TRBJ2-3	TGCGCCAGCAGCCCATCCTTGGGGGGCACCGGGGATACGCAGTATTTT	CASSPSLGGTGDTQYF
TRBD1	NA	TRBV28	TRBJ2-7	TGTGCCAGCAGTCTGGGGTTGTCAGGGGGCGGCTACGAGCAGTACTTC	CASSLGLSGGGYEQYF
NA	many	TRBV13	TRBJ2-2	TGTGCCAGCGGGGGGCCAGCGGGTGGTCTTGCACTTAACACCGGGGAGCTGTTTTTT	CASGGPAGGLALNTGELFF
NA	many	TRBV6-1	TRBJ2-7	TGTGCCAGCACCCCACGAGAGGGGACGTCCTCCTACGAGCAGTACTTC	CASTPREGTSSYEQYF
NA	many	TRBV18	TRBJ1-1	TGTGCCAGCTCACCGGCAGGAGTGAACACTGAAGCTTTCTTT	CASSPAGVNTEAFF
NA	many	TRBV7-2	TRBJ2-7	TGTGCCAGCAGCTTAGTTGCGGAGACCTACGAGCAGTACTTC	CASSLVAETYEQYF
NA	many	TRBV6-2/TRBV6-3	TRBJ1-5	TGTGCCAGCAGTTACTCGCAAGGGCGCCAGCATTTT	CASSYSQGRQHF
NA	many	TRBV4-1	TRBJ2-7	TGCGCCAGCAGCCAAGATCAGTCCATCTACGAGCAGTACTTC	CASSQDQSIYEQYF
TRBD2	many	TRBV5-6	TRBJ2-7	TGTGCCAGCAGCTTAGCGGGAGAGCACTACGAGCAGTACTTC	CASSLAGEHYEQYF
NA	NA	TRBV18	TRBJ1-2	TGTGCCAGCTCACCACCACAGGGTATTAACTATGGCTACACCTTC	CASSPPQGINYGYTF
TRBD2	many	TRBV7-8	TRBJ2-2	TGTGCCAGCAGCCGACTAGCCGGGGACACCGGGGAGCTGTTTTTT	CASSRLAGDTGELFF
NA	many	TRBV2	TRBJ2-7	TGTGCTAAGTCGGCGGGGGACAGAGTTTACGAGCAGTACTTC	CAKSAGDRVYEQYF
NA	NA	TRBV7-2	TRBJ2-5	TGTGCCAGCAGCGGGACTGGTGTGGGAAAAGAGACCCAGTACTTC	CASSGTGVGKETQYF
NA	many	TRBV11-2	TRBJ1-2	TGTGCCAGCAGCTTAGGAGGGGCGGCTGGCTACACCTTC	CASSLGGAAGYTF
TRBD1	many	TRBV6-5	TRBJ2-5	TGTGCCAGCAGTTACTCGGCGACCGGGACAGGGGCAGAGACCCAGTACTTC	CASSYSATGTGAETQYF
NA	many	TRBV15	TRBJ2-5	TGTGCCACCAGCAGAGATTTACCCAGGGGAGAGACCCAGTACTTC	CATSRDLPRGETQYF
TRBD1	many	TRBV2	TRBJ2-2	TGTGCCAGCACGCTCAGGGGGAAAGCGAACACCGGGGAGCTGTTTTTT	CASTLRGKANTGELFF
TRBD2	many	TRBV28	TRBJ2-7	TGTGCCAGCAGCCAGAGACTAGCGGGAGGGCCCGCCAGACATTTCCCCTACGAGCAGTACTTC	CASSQRLAGGPARHFPYEQYF
NA	NA	TRBV12-3/TRBV12-4	TRBJ2-5	TGTGCCAGCAGTTTGGTGGCAGGGAAGACCCAGTACTTC	CASSLVAGKTQYF
TRBD2	many	TRBV7-2	TRBJ2-1	TGTGCCAGCAGCGGGACTAGCGGGAGATCCTACAATGAGCAGTTCTTC	CASSGTSGRSYNEQFF